The rows below give T cell receptor beta chains drawn from one sample of a study of PD-L1 blockade in urothelial cancer. TCRdb's table, derived via immunoSEQ multiplex PCR, lists solely in-frame clones and lacks some. The sample consists of 35,000 to 40,000 clones, about four fifths of them appearing once. This sample comprised PBMCs, obtained around atezolizumab (anti-PD-L1) treatment. The source is a man aged 55 to 69 with urothelial cancer. CDR3s include the opening cysteine and the closing phenylalanine or tryptophan. Each record gives: V gene, D gene, J gene, clone size, CDR3 length, CDR3 protein, CDR3 DNA. A D gene is named only where the DNA matches it firmly. Size is stated for part of the rows, as once, few or many counts, or as a class when the clone is expanded.

TRBV5-1	NA	TRBJ1-4	NA	14	CASSSRGGEEKLFF	TGCGCCAGCAGCTCCCGGGGGGGAGAGGAAAAACTGTTTTTT
TRBV4-2	TRBD1	TRBJ1-3	once	17	CASSQEAQGAIQNTIYF	TGTGCCAGCAGCCAAGAGGCCCAGGGGGCCATTCAGAACACCATATATTTT
TRBV6-5	NA	TRBJ1-4	NA	15	CASSYSTGANEKLFF	TGTGCCAGCAGTTACTCGACGGGAGCTAATGAAAAACTGTTTTTT
TRBV7-8	TRBD1	TRBJ2-2	once	14	CASSRTGMVGELFF	TGTGCCAGCAGCCGGACAGGGATGGTCGGGGAGCTGTTTTTT
TRBV30	NA	TRBJ1-3	NA	15	CAWSSLGGRGNTIYF	TGTGCCTGGAGTTCCCTGGGAGGCCGCGGAAACACCATATATTTT
TRBV27	NA	TRBJ2-1	NA	12	CASSSGTFEQFF	TGTGCCAGCAGTTCCGGGACTTTTGAGCAGTTCTTC
TRBV6-5	NA	TRBJ2-5	NA	14	CASSDQLAGETQYF	TGTGCCAGCAGCGACCAACTAGCCGGGGAGACCCAGTACTTC
TRBV19	NA	TRBJ1-1	few	13	CASSIGREDEAFF	TGTGCCAGTAGTATAGGACGGGAAGATGAAGCTTTCTTT
TRBV29-1	NA	TRBJ1-1	NA	14	CSVEDVEGRTEAFF	TGCAGCGTTGAAGATGTCGAGGGTCGCACTGAAGCTTTCTTT
TRBV13	TRBD2	TRBJ2-5	NA	16	CASRSVTSGGAETQYF	TGTGCCAGCAGATCTGTCACTAGCGGGGGGGCAGAGACCCAGTACTTC
TRBV27	NA	TRBJ2-1	NA	16	CASSPRPSTVNNEQFF	TGTGCCAGCAGTCCACGACCCTCGACAGTCAACAATGAGCAGTTCTTC
TRBV19	TRBD2	TRBJ2-7	NA	15	CASRPPAGGPNEQYF	TGTGCCAGTAGGCCGCCGGCGGGGGGGCCTAACGAGCAGTACTTC
TRBV11-2	NA	TRBJ2-2	NA	16	CASSVRLVTEPGELFF	TGTGCCAGCAGCGTCCGACTAGTAACGGAGCCCGGGGAGCTGTTTTTT
TRBV5-1	NA	TRBJ2-7	NA	13	CASSLIGRYEQYF	TGCGCCAGCAGCTTGATAGGGAGGTACGAGCAGTACTTC
TRBV7-3	TRBD1	TRBJ1-2	few	15	CASSPGEGAERGYTF	TGTGCCAGCAGCCCCGGTGAGGGGGCGGAAAGGGGCTACACCTTC
TRBV7-7	TRBD2	TRBJ2-1	NA	15	CASSAGLAGGNEQFF	TGTGCCAGCAGCGCGGGACTAGCGGGGGGCAATGAGCAGTTCTTC
TRBV7-3	TRBD1	TRBJ2-6	NA	18	CASSSTGNRLSGANVLTF	TGTGCCAGCAGCTCGACAGGGAATCGACTCTCTGGGGCCAACGTCCTGACTTTC
TRBV2	TRBD1	TRBJ1-4	NA	12	CASRTGVEKLFF	TGTGCCAGCAGGACAGGGGTGGAAAAACTGTTTTTT
TRBV7-9	NA	TRBJ2-3	NA	19	CASSSSGSSSYSSTDTQYF	TGTGCCAGCAGCTCCTCGGGTAGCTCGTCGTATTCTAGCACAGATACGCAGTATTTT
TRBV6-1	NA	TRBJ2-1	NA	11	CASSDDNEQFF	TGTGCCAGCAGTGACGACAATGAGCAGTTCTTC
TRBV7-2	NA	TRBJ1-2	NA	14	CASSLGTGSDGYTF	TGTGCCAGCAGCCTGGGTACAGGGTCGGATGGCTACACCTTC
TRBV28	TRBD2	TRBJ2-1	NA	14	CASSFPGTSEEQFF	TGTGCCAGCAGTTTCCCCGGGACTAGCGAGGAGCAGTTCTTC
TRBV28	NA	TRBJ1-4	NA	17	CASTAPLGGAANEKLFF	TGTGCCAGCACCGCGCCCCTTGGGGGCGCAGCTAATGAAAAACTGTTTTTT
TRBV6-6	NA	TRBJ1-3	NA	16	CASSSPGVPSGNTIYF	TGTGCCAGCAGTTCCCCGGGGGTCCCTTCTGGAAACACCATATATTTT
TRBV6-6	TRBD2	TRBJ2-1	NA	13	CASSLWGGSEQFF	TGTGCCAGCAGCCTCTGGGGGGGTAGTGAGCAGTTCTTC
TRBV7-2	TRBD2	TRBJ2-7	NA	15	CASSMTSGEPYEQYF	TGTGCCAGCAGTATGACTAGCGGGGAACCCTACGAGCAGTACTTC
TRBV7-3	NA	TRBJ1-5	once	17	CASSRRRGLGSNQPQHF	TGTGCCAGCAGCCGCCGGAGGGGTCTGGGTAGCAATCAGCCCCAGCATTTT
TRBV7-2	NA	TRBJ2-7	NA	13	CASSPMGPYEQYF	TGTGCCAGCAGTCCTATGGGGCCCTACGAGCAGTACTTC
TRBV27	TRBD1	TRBJ1-4	NA	19	CASSGVGQGKGSTNEKLFF	TGTGCCAGCAGTGGGGTCGGACAGGGAAAAGGTAGCACTAATGAAAAACTGTTTTTT
TRBV6-6	NA	TRBJ1-1	few	12	CASVSSRAEAFF	TGTGCCAGCGTGTCATCGAGAGCTGAAGCTTTCTTT
TRBV6-5	NA	TRBJ1-1	NA	15	CASSYSGGMESEAFF	TGTGCCAGCAGTTACTCGGGGGGGATGGAGTCTGAAGCTTTCTTT
TRBV7-9	NA	TRBJ1-5	once	13	CASSYTSNQPQHF	TGTGCCAGCAGCTACACTAGCAATCAGCCCCAGCATTTT
TRBV6-1	NA	TRBJ2-2	NA	14	CASSEWGGGGELFF	TGTGCCAGCAGTGAGTGGGGCGGCGGCGGGGAGCTGTTTTTT
TRBV11-1	NA	TRBJ1-4	NA	15	CASSPSTATNEKLFF	TGTGCCAGCAGCCCATCGACAGCAACTAATGAAAAACTGTTTTTT
TRBV5-1	TRBD1	TRBJ1-1	NA	14	CASSAGQGASEAFF	TGCGCCAGCAGCGCGGGACAGGGGGCATCCGAAGCTTTCTTT
TRBV5-5	NA	TRBJ2-7	once	12	CASSLADYEQYF	TGTGCCAGCAGCTTGGCAGACTACGAGCAGTACTTC
TRBV30	NA	TRBJ2-5	NA	13	CAWSVQVSGTQYF	TGTGCCTGGAGTGTCCAGGTTTCTGGGACCCAGTACTTC
TRBV4-1	TRBD2	TRBJ2-3	few	15	CASSPWGGSTDTQYF	TGCGCCAGCAGCCCCTGGGGGGGGAGCACAGATACGCAGTATTTT
TRBV27	TRBD1	TRBJ1-2	NA	17	CASSPHLPGTGDYGYTF	TGTGCCAGCAGTCCACACTTACCCGGGACAGGAGACTATGGCTACACCTTC
TRBV6-6	NA	TRBJ2-3	NA	14	CASSFGASTDTQYF	TGTGCCAGCAGTTTTGGGGCTAGCACAGATACGCAGTATTTT
TRBV5-1	NA	TRBJ1-1	few	12	CASSSSDTEAFF	TGCGCCAGCAGCTCTTCGGACACTGAAGCTTTCTTT
TRBV6-6	NA	TRBJ2-2	NA	14	CASSTGQNTGELFF	TGTGCCAGCAGTACGGGACAAAACACCGGGGAGCTGTTTTTT
TRBV28	TRBD1	TRBJ2-1	NA	15	CASSRQGPSYNEQFF	TGTGCCAGCAGTCGACAGGGACCCTCCTACAATGAGCAGTTCTTC
TRBV6-1	NA	TRBJ1-5	NA	15	CASRGPGLRNQPQHF	TGTGCCAGCAGGGGACCGGGACTCCGGAATCAGCCCCAGCATTTT
TRBV11-2	NA	TRBJ1-1	NA	13	CASSPFVNTEAFF	TGTGCCAGCAGTCCGTTTGTAAACACTGAAGCTTTCTTT
TRBV6-5	NA	TRBJ2-4	NA	14	CASSPAGEKNIQYF	TGTGCCAGCAGCCCGGCGGGTGAGAAAAACATTCAGTACTTC
TRBV19	NA	TRBJ1-1	NA	13	CATNRARNTEAFF	TGTGCCACTAACAGGGCACGGAACACTGAAGCTTTCTTT
TRBV7-2	NA	TRBJ1-2	few	15	CASSPRERTFYGYTF	TGTGCCAGCAGCCCCAGAGAGCGAACCTTCTATGGCTACACCTTC
TRBV18	TRBD2	TRBJ2-1	NA	16	CASSPPASGSYNEQFF	TGTGCCAGCTCACCACCGGCTAGCGGGTCCTACAATGAGCAGTTCTTC
TRBV5-6	NA	TRBJ2-3	once	17	CASSLRVAAGSTDTQYF	TGTGCCAGCAGCTTGAGGGTTGCGGCAGGGAGCACAGATACGCAGTATTTT
TRBV6-1	NA	TRBJ2-7	NA	15	CASIERSTGSYEQYF	TGTGCCAGCATCGAAAGGAGTACAGGCTCCTACGAGCAGTACTTC
TRBV14	NA	TRBJ1-1	few	14	CASSQGSLRAEAFF	TGTGCCAGCAGCCAAGGTAGCCTCCGTGCGGAAGCTTTCTTT
TRBV23-1	NA	TRBJ1-6	NA	16	CASSQSGGSGDSPLHF	TGCGCCAGCAGTCAATCAGGAGGCTCCGGGGATTCACCCCTCCACTTT
TRBV5-1	TRBD2	TRBJ2-5	NA	16	CASSSGTTPPQETQYF	TGCGCCAGCAGCTCCGGGACTACCCCTCCCCAAGAGACCCAGTACTTC
TRBV18	NA	TRBJ1-6	NA	15	CASSPSAGENSPLHF	TGTGCCAGCTCACCATCAGCAGGGGAAAATTCACCCCTCCACTTT